This is a list of T cell receptor beta chains from one sample in a study of PD-L1 blockade in urothelial cancer. Repertoires were generated with immunoSEQ multiplex PCR, while TCRdb's copy carries only in-frame clones and drops some. The data show around 53,000 clones, 70% to 85% seen once. The specimen comprised PBMCs, sampled around atezolizumab (anti-PD-L1) treatment. Receptor source: a man between 45 and 60 years old with urothelial cancer. Both conserved end residues are part of each CDR3. The D gene is left open where the match is weak. Size is stated for part of the rows, as once, few or many counts, or as a class when the clone is expanded.

j_gene: TRBJ2-7; d_gene: .; abundance: .; v_gene: TRBV27; CDR3aa: CASSFIVLHSSYEQYF; CDR3nt: TGTGCCAGCAGTTTCATAGTCCTTCATAGCTCCTACGAGCAGTACTTC
j_gene: TRBJ1-2; d_gene: .; abundance: few; v_gene: TRBV2; CDR3aa: CASSDGGLGGYTF; CDR3nt: TGTGCCAGCAGTGACGGGGGGCTGGGTGGCTACACCTTC
j_gene: TRBJ2-5; d_gene: TRBD2; abundance: .; v_gene: TRBV12-5; CDR3aa: CASGAGAGYQETQYF; CDR3nt: TGTGCTAGTGGTGCCGGAGCGGGATACCAAGAGACCCAGTACTTC
j_gene: TRBJ2-3; d_gene: .; abundance: .; v_gene: TRBV30; CDR3aa: CAWSGRGHTDTQYF; CDR3nt: TGTGCCTGGAGTGGGAGGGGGCACACAGATACGCAGTATTTT
j_gene: TRBJ2-6; d_gene: TRBD1; abundance: once; v_gene: TRBV9; CDR3aa: CASSVEGQGGAGANVLTF; CDR3nt: TGTGCCAGCAGCGTAGAGGGACAGGGAGGCGCTGGGGCCAACGTCCTGACTTTC
j_gene: TRBJ2-3; d_gene: TRBD1; abundance: .; v_gene: TRBV10-3; CDR3aa: CAISESRGLRTLDTQYF; CDR3nt: TGTGCCATCAGTGAGTCGAGGGGGCTCCGAACCTTAGATACGCAGTATTTT
j_gene: TRBJ2-7; d_gene: TRBD1; abundance: .; v_gene: TRBV27; CDR3aa: CASSPRTGGVYEQYF; CDR3nt: TGTGCCAGCAGTCCGCGGACAGGGGGCGTCTACGAGCAGTACTTC
j_gene: TRBJ1-3; d_gene: .; abundance: .; v_gene: TRBV5-4; CDR3aa: CASSRTGVGNTIYF; CDR3nt: TGTGCCAGCAGCAGGACGGGGGTCGGAAACACCATATATTTT
j_gene: TRBJ2-3; d_gene: TRBD2; abundance: .; v_gene: TRBV2; CDR3aa: CASGLAGATDTQYF; CDR3nt: TGTGCCAGCGGACTAGCGGGAGCCACAGATACGCAGTATTTT
j_gene: TRBJ2-5; d_gene: .; abundance: .; v_gene: TRBV15; CDR3aa: CATSRGAQETQYF; CDR3nt: TGTGCCACCAGCAGAGGAGCCCAAGAGACCCAGTACTTC
j_gene: TRBJ2-1; d_gene: TRBD2; abundance: .; v_gene: TRBV7-3; CDR3aa: CASSPVAGGHHNEQFF; CDR3nt: TGTGCCAGCAGCCCCGTGGCGGGGGGGCATCACAATGAGCAGTTCTTC
j_gene: TRBJ1-1; d_gene: .; abundance: .; v_gene: TRBV5-4; CDR3aa: CASSADSEAFF; CDR3nt: TGTGCCAGCAGCGCAGACTCTGAAGCTTTCTTT
j_gene: TRBJ2-1; d_gene: TRBD2; abundance: once; v_gene: TRBV5-1; CDR3aa: CASSFTERGLYNEQFF; CDR3nt: TGCGCCAGCAGCTTTACTGAGCGGGGGCTCTACAATGAGCAGTTCTTC
j_gene: TRBJ2-7; d_gene: TRBD1; abundance: few; v_gene: TRBV7-2; CDR3aa: CASSPGQGWEQYF; CDR3nt: TGTGCCAGCAGCCCCGGACAGGGGTGGGAGCAGTACTTC
j_gene: TRBJ2-1; d_gene: .; abundance: .; v_gene: TRBV6-5; CDR3aa: CASSGTATGEQFF; CDR3nt: TGTGCCAGCAGCGGGACGGCGACAGGTGAGCAGTTCTTC
j_gene: TRBJ2-7; d_gene: TRBD1; abundance: .; v_gene: TRBV19; CDR3aa: CASSRRTGRYEQYF; CDR3nt: TGTGCCAGTAGTAGAAGGACAGGGAGGTACGAGCAGTACTTC
j_gene: TRBJ1-5; d_gene: .; abundance: .; v_gene: TRBV18; CDR3aa: CASSRSNSNQPQHF; CDR3nt: TGTGCCAGCTCCCGGAGTAATAGCAATCAGCCCCAGCATTTT
j_gene: TRBJ2-7; d_gene: .; abundance: .; v_gene: TRBV7-9; CDR3aa: CAMSLRRSYEQYF; CDR3nt: TGTGCCATGTCCCTTAGGAGGTCCTACGAGCAGTACTTC
j_gene: TRBJ2-1; d_gene: .; abundance: .; v_gene: TRBV6-5; CDR3aa: CASSYSSGYNEQFF; CDR3nt: TGTGCCAGCAGTTACTCGTCCGGTTACAATGAGCAGTTCTTC
j_gene: TRBJ2-3; d_gene: TRBD2; abundance: .; v_gene: TRBV10-1; CDR3aa: CASSESTRFRLLAGTDTQYF; CDR3nt: TGCGCCAGCAGTGAGTCGACTCGTTTTCGTTTGCTAGCGGGCACAGATACGCAGTATTTT
j_gene: TRBJ2-1; d_gene: .; abundance: .; v_gene: TRBV9; CDR3aa: CASSPPLGGWEQFF; CDR3nt: TGTGCCAGCAGCCCTCCGTTAGGGGGTTGGGAGCAGTTCTTC
j_gene: TRBJ2-2; d_gene: .; abundance: .; v_gene: TRBV7-3; CDR3aa: CASSLPGTPTGELFF; CDR3nt: TGTGCCAGCAGCTTACCTGGGACACCTACCGGGGAGCTGTTTTTT
j_gene: TRBJ2-5; d_gene: TRBD2; abundance: .; v_gene: TRBV7-6; CDR3aa: CASSWGLAGGRETQYF; CDR3nt: TGTGCCAGCAGCTGGGGACTAGCGGGAGGGAGAGAGACCCAGTACTTC
j_gene: TRBJ2-5; d_gene: TRBD2; abundance: .; v_gene: TRBV9; CDR3aa: CASSPRGGSGKETQYF; CDR3nt: TGTGCCAGCAGCCCCCGCGGGGGTAGCGGGAAAGAGACCCAGTACTTC
j_gene: TRBJ1-3; d_gene: .; abundance: .; v_gene: TRBV2; CDR3aa: CASSAESGNTIYF; CDR3nt: TGTGCCAGCAGTGCTGAGTCTGGAAACACCATATATTTT
j_gene: TRBJ1-2; d_gene: .; abundance: .; v_gene: TRBV9; CDR3aa: CASSPPERAYGYTF; CDR3nt: TGTGCCAGCAGCCCACCGGAGAGGGCCTATGGCTACACCTTC
j_gene: TRBJ2-4; d_gene: .; abundance: .; v_gene: TRBV28; CDR3aa: CASSLTDLSIAKNIQYF; CDR3nt: TGTGCCAGCAGTTTGACAGATCTATCAATAGCCAAAAACATTCAGTACTTC
j_gene: TRBJ1-6; d_gene: TRBD1; abundance: .; v_gene: TRBV27; CDR3aa: CASSTGRVAPLHF; CDR3nt: TGTGCCAGCTCGACAGGGCGGGTGGCACCCCTCCACTTT
j_gene: TRBJ2-2; d_gene: TRBD1; abundance: .; v_gene: TRBV5-1; CDR3aa: CASRAQGGQTHTGELFF; CDR3nt: TGCGCCAGCAGGGCACAAGGGGGACAGACCCACACCGGGGAGCTGTTTTTT
j_gene: TRBJ1-4; d_gene: .; abundance: .; v_gene: TRBV5-1; CDR3aa: CASSLGAANEKLFF; CDR3nt: TGCGCCAGCAGCTTGGGGGCAGCTAATGAAAAACTGTTTTTT
j_gene: TRBJ1-2; d_gene: TRBD1; abundance: .; v_gene: TRBV25-1; CDR3aa: CASSGDRDGYTF; CDR3nt: TGTGCCAGCAGTGGGGACAGGGATGGCTACACCTTC
j_gene: TRBJ2-7; d_gene: TRBD2; abundance: .; v_gene: TRBV5-6; CDR3aa: CASSLGLAGVSYEQYF; CDR3nt: TGTGCCAGCAGCTTGGGTCTAGCGGGGGTATCCTACGAGCAGTACTTC
j_gene: TRBJ2-4; d_gene: .; abundance: .; v_gene: TRBV25-1; CDR3aa: CASSDPGTAKNIQYF; CDR3nt: TGTGCCAGCAGTGATCCAGGGACTGCCAAAAACATTCAGTACTTC
j_gene: TRBJ1-2; d_gene: .; abundance: .; v_gene: TRBV6-5; CDR3aa: CASSYAPSAGGYTF; CDR3nt: TGTGCCAGCAGTTATGCCCCCTCCGCCGGTGGCTACACCTTC
j_gene: TRBJ2-2; d_gene: .; abundance: .; v_gene: TRBV19; CDR3aa: CASSNAGVGTGELFF; CDR3nt: TGTGCCAGTAGTAACGCAGGGGTGGGCACCGGGGAGCTGTTTTTT
j_gene: TRBJ2-4; d_gene: TRBD1; abundance: .; v_gene: TRBV19; CDR3aa: CASSKQGIKNIQYF; CDR3nt: TGTGCCAGTAGTAAACAGGGGATCAAAAACATTCAGTACTTC
j_gene: TRBJ2-2; d_gene: TRBD1; abundance: .; v_gene: TRBV5-8; CDR3aa: CASSSLREGQGNTGELFF; CDR3nt: TGTGCCAGCAGCTCACTGAGAGAAGGACAGGGGAACACCGGGGAGCTGTTTTTT
j_gene: TRBJ1-3; d_gene: .; abundance: .; v_gene: TRBV5-5; CDR3aa: CASSWATVSGNTIYF; CDR3nt: TGTGCCAGCAGCTGGGCCACAGTCTCTGGAAACACCATATATTTT
j_gene: TRBJ2-1; d_gene: .; abundance: .; v_gene: TRBV11-2; CDR3aa: CASSPRRQGGLVEQFF; CDR3nt: TGTGCCAGCAGCCCCCGCCGGCAGGGGGGACTAGTTGAGCAGTTCTTC
j_gene: TRBJ2-3; d_gene: .; abundance: .; v_gene: TRBV19; CDR3aa: CASSIDSGVSADTQYF; CDR3nt: TGTGCCAGTAGTATAGATTCGGGGGTCTCCGCAGATACGCAGTATTTT
j_gene: TRBJ1-4; d_gene: TRBD1; abundance: once; v_gene: TRBV30; CDR3aa: CAWTRSRDRGEKLFF; CDR3nt: TGTGCCTGGACTAGGTCCCGGGACAGGGGTGAAAAACTGTTTTTT
j_gene: TRBJ1-5; d_gene: .; abundance: .; v_gene: TRBV5-5; CDR3aa: CASSSGTLSNQPQHF; CDR3nt: TGTGCCAGCAGCTCCGGGACATTGAGCAATCAGCCCCAGCATTTT
j_gene: TRBJ2-3; d_gene: .; abundance: .; v_gene: TRBV4-1; CDR3aa: CASSQSRSTQYF; CDR3nt: TGCGCCAGCAGCCAAAGTCGGAGTACGCAGTATTTT
j_gene: TRBJ2-3; d_gene: .; abundance: .; v_gene: TRBV15; CDR3aa: CATSRVLATSTDTQYF; CDR3nt: TGTGCCACCAGCAGAGTCCTAGCGACTAGCACAGATACGCAGTATTTT
j_gene: TRBJ2-7; d_gene: .; abundance: .; v_gene: TRBV21-1; CDR3aa: CASSKVGTGDSYEQYF; CDR3nt: TGTGCCAGCAGCAAAGTTGGGACAGGGGACTCCTACGAGCAGTACTTC
j_gene: TRBJ1-2; d_gene: .; abundance: .; v_gene: TRBV9; CDR3aa: CASSVANTGHLTDGYTF; CDR3nt: TGTGCCAGCAGCGTAGCTAACACAGGGCACCTGACGGATGGCTACACCTTC
j_gene: TRBJ2-1; d_gene: TRBD2; abundance: .; v_gene: TRBV10-3; CDR3aa: CASLAGENNEQFF; CDR3nt: TGTGCCTCCCTAGCGGGGGAGAACAATGAGCAGTTCTTC
j_gene: TRBJ2-7; d_gene: TRBD1; abundance: .; v_gene: TRBV7-9; CDR3aa: CASSLRGQVVGEQYF; CDR3nt: TGTGCCAGCAGCTTAAGGGGACAGGTTGTCGGGGAGCAGTACTTC
j_gene: TRBJ2-7; d_gene: .; abundance: .; v_gene: TRBV30; CDR3aa: CAWSPTGIYEQYF; CDR3nt: TGTGCCTGGAGCCCAACAGGGATATACGAGCAGTACTTC
j_gene: TRBJ2-3; d_gene: TRBD2; abundance: .; v_gene: TRBV7-9; CDR3aa: CASSLGSSLAGGRDTQYF; CDR3nt: TGTGCCAGCAGCTTAGGTTCGAGCCTAGCGGGGGGAAGAGATACGCAGTATTTT
j_gene: TRBJ1-3; d_gene: .; abundance: once; v_gene: TRBV11-2; CDR3aa: CASPGVDSGNTIYF; CDR3nt: TGTGCCAGCCCCGGGGTGGACTCTGGAAACACCATATATTTT
j_gene: TRBJ2-5; d_gene: TRBD1; abundance: .; v_gene: TRBV7-8; CDR3aa: CASRTTGGAGETQYF; CDR3nt: TGTGCCAGCAGAACGACAGGGGGCGCCGGGGAGACCCAGTACTTC
j_gene: TRBJ2-2; d_gene: .; abundance: once; v_gene: TRBV5-5; CDR3aa: CASSLGTLNTGELFF; CDR3nt: TGTGCCAGCAGCCTCGGGACTCTGAACACCGGGGAGCTGTTTTTT
j_gene: TRBJ1-2; d_gene: TRBD1; abundance: few; v_gene: TRBV11-2; CDR3aa: CASSSSDRGAASGYTF; CDR3nt: TGTGCCAGCAGCTCTTCGGACAGGGGCGCCGCCTCTGGCTACACCTTC
j_gene: TRBJ1-5; d_gene: .; abundance: .; v_gene: TRBV6-5; CDR3aa: CASSPGQYNQPQHF; CDR3nt: TGTGCCAGCAGCCCCGGACAGTACAATCAGCCCCAGCATTTT
j_gene: TRBJ2-2; d_gene: .; abundance: .; v_gene: TRBV6-6; CDR3aa: CASSYALGGELFF; CDR3nt: TGTGCCAGCAGTTACGCCCTAGGCGGGGAGCTGTTTTTT
j_gene: TRBJ2-1; d_gene: .; abundance: .; v_gene: TRBV14; CDR3aa: CASSQDLPTASGEQFF; CDR3nt: TGTGCCAGCAGCCAAGACCTTCCGACAGCCTCAGGTGAGCAGTTCTTC
j_gene: TRBJ2-3; d_gene: TRBD2; abundance: .; v_gene: TRBV11-2; CDR3aa: CASSLEPLGVAGYTDTQYF; CDR3nt: TGTGCCAGCAGCTTAGAGCCCCTCGGGGTAGCGGGGTACACAGATACGCAGTATTTT
j_gene: TRBJ1-5; d_gene: .; abundance: .; v_gene: TRBV7-2; CDR3aa: CASSLGTSYSNQPQHF; CDR3nt: TGTGCCAGCAGCCTTGGGACAAGCTATAGCAATCAGCCCCAGCATTTT